The clone carrying this T cell receptor (beta chain) was recorded at least ten times. These data are taken from a study of neurological immune-mediated disorders. TCRdb used MiXCR to reprocess the 5' RACE reads, holding one entry per CDR3 protein. The top ten clones hold about 2.4% of a sample with under 45,000 distinct CDR3 sequences, around 2.5% of them seen once. J lost 2 bases, V lost 4 bases, and 9 bases had no gene match. CDR1 and CDR2 (germline): SQVTM, ANQGSEA. This CDR3 comprises 15 residues. The chain employs TRBV29-1 and TRBJ2-3, with 7 bases identical to TRBD1. This TCR came from a man in his fifties with multiple sclerosis. The specimen was PBMCs. The CDR3 here is CSVALGQVATDTQYF. The DNA for the CDR3 is TGCAGCGTTGCCCTAGGACAGGTAGCCACAGATACGCAGTATTTT.